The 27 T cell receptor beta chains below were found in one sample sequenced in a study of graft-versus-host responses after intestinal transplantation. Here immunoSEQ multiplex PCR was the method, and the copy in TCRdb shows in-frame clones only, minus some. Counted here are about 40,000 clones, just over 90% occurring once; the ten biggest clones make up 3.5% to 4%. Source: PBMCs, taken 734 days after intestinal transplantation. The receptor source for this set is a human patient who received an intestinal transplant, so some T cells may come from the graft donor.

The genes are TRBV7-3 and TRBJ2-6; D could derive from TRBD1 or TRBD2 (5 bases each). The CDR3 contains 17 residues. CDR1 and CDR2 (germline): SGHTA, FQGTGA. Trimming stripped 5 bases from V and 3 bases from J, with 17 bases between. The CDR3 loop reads CASSPWDGLGGANVLTF. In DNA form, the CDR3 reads TGTGCCAGCAGCCCTTGGGACGGCCTAGGTGGGGCCAACGTCCTGACTTTC.

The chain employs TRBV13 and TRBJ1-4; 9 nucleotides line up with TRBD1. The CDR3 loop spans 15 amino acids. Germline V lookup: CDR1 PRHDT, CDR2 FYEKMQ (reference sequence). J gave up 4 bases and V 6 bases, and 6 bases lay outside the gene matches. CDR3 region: CASRRTGDYNEKLFF. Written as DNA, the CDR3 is TGTGCCAGCAGAAGGACAGGGGACTATAATGAAAAACTGTTTTTT.

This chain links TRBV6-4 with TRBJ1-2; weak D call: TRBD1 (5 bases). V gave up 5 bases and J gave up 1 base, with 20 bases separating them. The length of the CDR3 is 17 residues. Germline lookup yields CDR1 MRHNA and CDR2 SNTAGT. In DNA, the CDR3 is TGTGCCAGCAGTCCCGGGGGGACCGACTATTTTAACTATGGCTACACCTTC. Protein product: CASSPGGTDYFNYGYTF.

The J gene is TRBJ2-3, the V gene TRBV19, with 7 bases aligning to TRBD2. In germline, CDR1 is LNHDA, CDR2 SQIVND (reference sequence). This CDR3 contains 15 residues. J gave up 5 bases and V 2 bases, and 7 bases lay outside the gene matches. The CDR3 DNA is TGTGCCAGTAGTATAATGCGGGAGAGGGAAGATACGCAGTATTTT. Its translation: CASSIMREREDTQYF. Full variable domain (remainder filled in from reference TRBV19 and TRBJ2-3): DGGITQSPKYLFRKEGQNVTLSCEQNLNHDAMYWYRQDPGQGLRLIYYSQIVNDFQKGDIAEGYSVSREKKESFPLTVTSAQKNPTAFYLCASSIMREREDTQYFGPGTRLTVL.

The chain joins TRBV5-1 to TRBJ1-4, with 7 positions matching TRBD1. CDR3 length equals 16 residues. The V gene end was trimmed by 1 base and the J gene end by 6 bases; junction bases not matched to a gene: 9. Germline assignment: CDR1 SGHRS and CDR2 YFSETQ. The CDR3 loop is CASSLRPTGNDEKLFF. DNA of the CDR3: TGCGCCAGCAGCTTGCGCCCGACAGGGAACGATGAAAAACTGTTTTTT.

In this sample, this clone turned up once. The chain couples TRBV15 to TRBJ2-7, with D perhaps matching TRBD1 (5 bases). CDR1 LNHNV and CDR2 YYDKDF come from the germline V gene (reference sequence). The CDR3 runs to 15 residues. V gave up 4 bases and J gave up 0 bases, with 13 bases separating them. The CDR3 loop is CATSTQTELSYEQYF. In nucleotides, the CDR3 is TGTGCCACCAGCACACAGACAGAACTCTCCTACGAGCAGTACTTC.

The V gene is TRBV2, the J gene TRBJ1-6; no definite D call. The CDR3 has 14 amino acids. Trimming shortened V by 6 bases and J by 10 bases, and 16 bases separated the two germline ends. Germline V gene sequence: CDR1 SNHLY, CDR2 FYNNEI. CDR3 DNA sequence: TGTGCCAGCAGGGGCCAGGTCAGAGGATCACCCCTCCACTTT. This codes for CASRGQVRGSPLHF.

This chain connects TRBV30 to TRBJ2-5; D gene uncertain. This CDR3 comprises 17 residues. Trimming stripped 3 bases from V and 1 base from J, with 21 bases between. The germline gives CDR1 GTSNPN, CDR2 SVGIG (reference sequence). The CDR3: CAWRIKIVAERQETQYF. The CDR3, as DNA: TGTGCCTGGAGGATTAAAATTGTTGCAGAGCGCCAAGAGACCCAGTACTTC.

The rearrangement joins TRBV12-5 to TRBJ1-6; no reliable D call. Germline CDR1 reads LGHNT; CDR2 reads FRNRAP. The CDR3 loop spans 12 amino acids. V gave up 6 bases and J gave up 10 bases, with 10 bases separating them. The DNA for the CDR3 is TGTGCTAGTGGCGGCGGGGTCTCACCCCTCCACTTT. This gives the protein CASGGGVSPLHF.

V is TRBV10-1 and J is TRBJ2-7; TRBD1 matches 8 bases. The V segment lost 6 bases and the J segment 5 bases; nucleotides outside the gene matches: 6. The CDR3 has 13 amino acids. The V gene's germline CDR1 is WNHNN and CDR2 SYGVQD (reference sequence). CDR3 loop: CASRGQGMNEQYF. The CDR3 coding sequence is TGCGCCAGCAGAGGACAGGGAATGAACGAGCAGTACTTC.

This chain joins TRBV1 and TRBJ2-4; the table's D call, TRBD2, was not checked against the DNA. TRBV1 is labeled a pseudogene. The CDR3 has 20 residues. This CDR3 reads CTSSQDLATSGRAAKNIQYF. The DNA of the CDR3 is TGCACCAGCAGCCAAGATCTTGCGACTAGCGGGAGGGCTGCCAAAAACATTCAGTACTTC.

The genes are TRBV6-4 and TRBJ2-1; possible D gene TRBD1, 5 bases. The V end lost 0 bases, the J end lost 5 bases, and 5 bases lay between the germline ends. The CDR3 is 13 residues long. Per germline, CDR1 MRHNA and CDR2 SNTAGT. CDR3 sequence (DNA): TGTGCCAGCAGTGACTCGGACAACAATGAGCAGTTCTTC. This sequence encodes CASSDSDNNEQFF.

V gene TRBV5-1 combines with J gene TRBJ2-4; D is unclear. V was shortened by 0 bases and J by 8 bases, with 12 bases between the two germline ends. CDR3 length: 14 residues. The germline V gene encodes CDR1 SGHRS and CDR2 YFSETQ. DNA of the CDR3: TGCGCCAGCAGCTTGGGCGGAGACGGTGACATTCAGTACTTC. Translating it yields CASSLGGDGDIQYF.

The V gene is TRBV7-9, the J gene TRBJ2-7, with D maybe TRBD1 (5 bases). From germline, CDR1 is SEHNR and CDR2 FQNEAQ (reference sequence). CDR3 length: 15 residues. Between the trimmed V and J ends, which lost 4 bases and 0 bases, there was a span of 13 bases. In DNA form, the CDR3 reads TGTGCCAGCAGCTCGACGCAGGGCTTCTCCTACGAGCAGTACTTC. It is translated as CASSSTQGFSYEQYF.

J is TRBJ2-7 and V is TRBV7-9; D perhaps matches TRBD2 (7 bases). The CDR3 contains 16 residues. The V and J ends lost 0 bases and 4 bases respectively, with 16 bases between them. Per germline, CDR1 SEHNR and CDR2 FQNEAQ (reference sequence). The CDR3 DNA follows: TGTGCCAGCAGCTTAGCGTGGGGGGGCGCAACTTACGAGCAGTACTTC. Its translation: CASSLAWGGATYEQYF.

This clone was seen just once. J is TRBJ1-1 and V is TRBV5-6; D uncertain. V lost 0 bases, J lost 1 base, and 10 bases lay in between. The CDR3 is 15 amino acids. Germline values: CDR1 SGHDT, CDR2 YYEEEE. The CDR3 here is CASSLGGGRNTEAFF. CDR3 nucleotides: TGTGCCAGCAGCTTGGGGGGAGGAAGGAACACTGAAGCTTTCTTT. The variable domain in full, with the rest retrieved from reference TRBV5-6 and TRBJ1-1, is DAGVTQSPTHLIKTRGQQVTLRCSPKSGHDTVSWYQQALGQGPQFIFQYYEEEERQRGNFPDRFSGHQFPNYSSELNVNALLLGDSALYLCASSLGGGRNTEAFFGQGTRLTVV.

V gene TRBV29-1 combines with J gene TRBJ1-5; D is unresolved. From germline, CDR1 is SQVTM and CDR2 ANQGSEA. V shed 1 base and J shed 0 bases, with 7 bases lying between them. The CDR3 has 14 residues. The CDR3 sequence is CSVEGEDSNQPQHF. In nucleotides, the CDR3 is TGCAGCGTTGAAGGGGAGGATAGCAATCAGCCCCAGCATTTT.

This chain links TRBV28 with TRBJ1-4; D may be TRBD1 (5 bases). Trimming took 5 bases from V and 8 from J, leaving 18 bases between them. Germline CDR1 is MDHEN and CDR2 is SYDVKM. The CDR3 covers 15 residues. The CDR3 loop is CASSRLRGAREKLFF. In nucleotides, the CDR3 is TGTGCCAGCAGTCGCCTACGGGGCGCAAGGGAAAAACTGTTTTTT.

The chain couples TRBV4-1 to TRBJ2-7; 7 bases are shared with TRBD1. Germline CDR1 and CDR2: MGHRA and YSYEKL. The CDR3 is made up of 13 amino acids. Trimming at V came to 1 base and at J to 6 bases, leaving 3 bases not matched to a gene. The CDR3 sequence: CASSQVGTAEQYF. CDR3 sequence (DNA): TGCGCCAGCAGCCAAGTCGGGACAGCCGAGCAGTACTTC.

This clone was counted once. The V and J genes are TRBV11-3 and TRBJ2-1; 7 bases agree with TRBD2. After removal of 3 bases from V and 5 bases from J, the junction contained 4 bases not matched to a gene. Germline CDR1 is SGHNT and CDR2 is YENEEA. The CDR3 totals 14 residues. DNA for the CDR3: TGTGCCAGCAGCTTGGAGACTAGCAACAATGAGCAGTTCTTC. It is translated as CASSLETSNNEQFF.

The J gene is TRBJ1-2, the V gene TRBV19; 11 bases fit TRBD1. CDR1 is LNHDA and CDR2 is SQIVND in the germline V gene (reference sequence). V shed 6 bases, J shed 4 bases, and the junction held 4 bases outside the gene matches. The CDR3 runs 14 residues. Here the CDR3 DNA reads TGTGCCAGTAGGCCGGGACAGGGGGGCTATGGCTACACCTTC. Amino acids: CASRPGQGGYGYTF.

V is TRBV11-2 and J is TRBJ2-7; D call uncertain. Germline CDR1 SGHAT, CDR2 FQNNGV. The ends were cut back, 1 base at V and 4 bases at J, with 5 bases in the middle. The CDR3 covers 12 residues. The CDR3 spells CASSLARYEQYF. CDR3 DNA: TGTGCCAGCAGCTTAGCGCGGTACGAGCAGTACTTC.

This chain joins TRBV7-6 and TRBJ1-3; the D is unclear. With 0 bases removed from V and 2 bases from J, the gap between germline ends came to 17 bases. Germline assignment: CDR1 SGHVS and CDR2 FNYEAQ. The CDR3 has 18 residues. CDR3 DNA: TGTGCCAGCAGCTTAGCGAGCCCGGGCCCAACTACTGGAAACACCATATATTTT. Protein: CASSLASPGPTTGNTIYF.

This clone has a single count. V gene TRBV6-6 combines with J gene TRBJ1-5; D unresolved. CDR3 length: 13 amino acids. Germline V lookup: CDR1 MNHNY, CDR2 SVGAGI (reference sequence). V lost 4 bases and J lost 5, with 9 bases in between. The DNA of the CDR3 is TGTGCCAGCAGTTTCGACCTCGATCAGCCCCAGCATTTT. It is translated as CASSFDLDQPQHF.

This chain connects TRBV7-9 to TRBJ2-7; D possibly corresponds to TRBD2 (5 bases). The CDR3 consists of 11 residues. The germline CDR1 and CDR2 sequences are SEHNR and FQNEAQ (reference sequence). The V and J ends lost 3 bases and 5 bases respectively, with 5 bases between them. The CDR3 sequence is CASSLRDEQYF. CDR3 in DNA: TGTGCCAGCAGCTTGAGGGACGAGCAGTACTTC.

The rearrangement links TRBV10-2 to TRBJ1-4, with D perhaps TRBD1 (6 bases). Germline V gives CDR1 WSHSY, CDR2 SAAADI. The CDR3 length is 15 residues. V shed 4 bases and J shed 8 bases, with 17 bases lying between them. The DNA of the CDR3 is TGCGCCAGCAGTGGGGGCCGGGACACCGGAGAAAAACTGTTTTTT. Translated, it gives CASSGGRDTGEKLFF.

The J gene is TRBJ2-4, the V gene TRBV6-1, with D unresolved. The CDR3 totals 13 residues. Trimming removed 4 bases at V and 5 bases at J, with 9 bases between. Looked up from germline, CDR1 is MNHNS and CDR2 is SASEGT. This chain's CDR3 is CASSAYLENIQYF. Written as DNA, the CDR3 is TGTGCCAGCAGTGCATACCTTGAAAACATTCAGTACTTC.